This T cell receptor (beta chain) stems from a study of T cells in localized non-small cell lung cancer. General observations from the study: Tumor showed lower T cell clonality than uninvolved adjacent lung, where it was highest.

Notes on this clone: The target antigen is unknown.

The CDR3 has 13 amino acids. V was shortened by 4 bases and J by 2 bases, with 9 bases between the two germline ends. Germline V gene lookup returns CDR1 SGDLS and CDR2 YYNGEE. Profiled with immunoSEQ multiplex PCR; TCRdb holds only in-frame clones, not every one. The sample has roughly 25,000 clones, 92% seen once. The sequence derives from a man between 40 and 70 years old with stage III squamous cell lung carcinoma. V is TRBV9 and J is TRBJ1-2; unclear D gene. The input for sequencing was peripheral blood, taken before any cancer treatment. The CDR3 sequence is CASSPGSNYGYTF. Written as DNA, the CDR3 is TGTGCCAGCAGCCCGGGGTCAAACTATGGCTACACCTTC.